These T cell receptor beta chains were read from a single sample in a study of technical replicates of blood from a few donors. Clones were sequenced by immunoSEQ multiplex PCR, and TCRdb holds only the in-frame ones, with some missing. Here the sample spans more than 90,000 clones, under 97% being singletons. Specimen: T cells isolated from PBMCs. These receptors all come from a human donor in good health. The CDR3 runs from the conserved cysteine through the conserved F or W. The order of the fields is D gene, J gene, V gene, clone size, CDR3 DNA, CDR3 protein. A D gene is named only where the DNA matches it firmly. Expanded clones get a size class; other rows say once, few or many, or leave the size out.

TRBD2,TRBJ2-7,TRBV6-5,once,TGTGCCAGCAGTTACCTCTCCGGACTAGCGTCCGAGCAGTACTTC,CASSYLSGLASEQYF
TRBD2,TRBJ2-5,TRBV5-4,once,TGTGCCAGCAGCTTGCTAGCGGGAGAAGGAGAGACCCAGTACTTC,CASSLLAGEGETQYF
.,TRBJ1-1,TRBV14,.,TGTGCCAGCAGCCAAGCGGCCGGGCGGGGCACTGAAGCTTTCTTT,CASSQAAGRGTEAFF
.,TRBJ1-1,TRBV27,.,TGTGCCAGCAGTACCATCGGGGGGCTCACTGAAGCTTTCTTT,CASSTIGGLTEAFF
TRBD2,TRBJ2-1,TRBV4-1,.,TGCGCCAGCAGCCAAGTGACTAGCGGGGGGATCAATGAGCAGTTCTTC,CASSQVTSGGINEQFF
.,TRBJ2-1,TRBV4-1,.,TGCGCCAGCAGCCAACTGGCAGAGCAGTTCTTC,CASSQLAEQFF
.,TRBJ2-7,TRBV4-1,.,TGCGCCAGCAGCCAAGAGGGAACAGGGTGGGGCGAGCAGTACTTC,CASSQEGTGWGEQYF
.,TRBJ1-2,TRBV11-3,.,TGTGCCAGCAGCTTACGCGGGTACGGCAATTCGGCGCCTAACTATGGCTACACCTTC,CASSLRGYGNSAPNYGYTF
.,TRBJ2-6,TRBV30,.,TGTGCCTGGAAGGCTGGACACTATCTCTCTGGGGCCAACGTCCTGACTTTC,CAWKAGHYLSGANVLTF
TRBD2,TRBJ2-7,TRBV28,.,TGTGCCAGCAGTTTATCTCTGGGACTAGCGGGATCCCTCTCCTACGAGCAGTACTTC,CASSLSLGLAGSLSYEQYF
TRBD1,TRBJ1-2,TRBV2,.,TGTGCCAGCAGTGAAAGAACAGGGGGCTATGGCTACACCTTC,CASSERTGGYGYTF
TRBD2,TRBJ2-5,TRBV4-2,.,TGTGCCAGCAGCCAAGAGGGGACTAGCGGGATACCGGAGACCCAGTACTTC,CASSQEGTSGIPETQYF
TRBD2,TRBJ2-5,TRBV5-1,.,TGCGCCAGCAGCTTTGTAGCGGGGGTACGGGAGACCCAGTACTTC,CASSFVAGVRETQYF
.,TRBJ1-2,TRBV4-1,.,TGCGCCAGCAGCCAAGGGGGCAATGGCTACACCTTC,CASSQGGNGYTF
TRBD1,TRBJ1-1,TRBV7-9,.,TGTGCCAGCAGCAGGGACAGGGTAGGGTCAGCTTTCTTT,CASSRDRVGSAFF
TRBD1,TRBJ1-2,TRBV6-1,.,TGTGCCAGGGGCGGGACAGGGGATCTTGCAAGCACCTTC,CARGGTGDLASTF
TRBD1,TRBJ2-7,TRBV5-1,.,TGCGCCAGCAGCTCCACCCAGGGGGCGGACGAGCAGTACTTC,CASSSTQGADEQYF
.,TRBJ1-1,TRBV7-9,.,TGTGCCAGCAGCTTAGAGGGGATGTTCACTGAAGCTTTCTTT,CASSLEGMFTEAFF
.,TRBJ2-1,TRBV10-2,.,TGCGCCAGCCTTTCCGACGACGGGGGCTCCTACAATGAGCAGTTCTTC,CASLSDDGGSYNEQFF
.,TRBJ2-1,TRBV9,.,TGTGCCAGCAGCGTAGGAGTGAGTGGTAGCTCCTACAATGAGCAGTTCTTC,CASSVGVSGSSYNEQFF
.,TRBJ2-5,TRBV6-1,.,TGTGCCAGCAGTGGAATCCTACAGGCCACCCAGTACTTC,CASSGILQATQYF
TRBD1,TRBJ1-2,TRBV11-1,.,TGTGCCAGCAGCTTTACAGGGGGCGCGGACTATGGCTACACCTTC,CASSFTGGADYGYTF
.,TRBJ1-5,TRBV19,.,TGTGCCAGTAGTATAGACGAGGGTTTAAATCAGCCCCAGCATTTT,CASSIDEGLNQPQHF